The 23 T cell receptor beta chains below all came from one sample that was sequenced in a study of cytomegalovirus exposure and HLA in healthy donors. Some clones are missing from TCRdb's copy, which holds only in-frame ones; the method was immunoSEQ multiplex PCR. The data contain 150,000 to 200,000 clones, approximately 89% of them singletons. Sequencing input: PBMCs. The receptors shown here come from a woman younger than 30 in good health and CMV-seropositive.

The chain joins TRBV7-2 to TRBJ2-1, with 9 bases identical to TRBD2. The CDR3 has 15 residues. Germline V CDR1 and CDR2: SGHTA, FQGNSA. V trimming: 0 bases; J trimming: 8 bases; junction bases outside the gene matches: 5. In DNA, the CDR3 is TGTGCCAGCAGCTTAGCCAGTAGCGGGAGCTATGAGCAGTTCTTC. As protein: CASSLASSGSYEQFF. The full variable domain, completed using reference TRBV7-2 and TRBJ2-1, is GAGVSQSPSNKVTEKGKDVELRCDPISGHTALYWYRQSLGQGLEFLIYFQGNSAPDKSGLPSDRFSAERTGGSVSTLTIQRTQQEDSAVYLCASSLASSGSYEQFFGPGTRLTVL.

This rearrangement joins TRBV27 to TRBJ2-5; 11 bases are shared with TRBD2. This CDR3 is built from 14 residues. The germline gives CDR1 MNHEY, CDR2 SMNVEV (reference sequence). V was pared by 6 bases and J by 8 bases, with 8 bases of the junction left unmatched. The CDR3 reads CASSQGLAGSTQYF. The CDR3 nucleotides read TGTGCCAGCAGCCAAGGACTAGCGGGCAGTACCCAGTACTTC.

This rearrangement joins TRBV28 to TRBJ2-1; the D gene is possibly TRBD1 (5 bases). Germline loops: CDR1 MDHEN, CDR2 SYDVKM. CDR3 length: 13 residues. Trimming removed 8 bases from V and 14 bases from J, with 22 bases in between. The CDR3 nucleotides read TGTGCCAGCGGGTTGGCAGGGATTATTGGTGAGTTCTTC. Translated, it gives CASGLAGIIGEFF.

V gene TRBV18 combines with J gene TRBJ1-2; unclear D gene. Germline V gives CDR1 KGHSH, CDR2 LQKENI. The V end was cut by 2 bases, the J end by 9 bases, with 13 bases between. CDR3 length: 13 residues. The CDR3 DNA reads TGTGCCAGCTCACCAGAGGGCTTTCGGAGCTACACCTTC. Translated, it gives CASSPEGFRSYTF.

This clone was recorded at least ten times. The rearrangement uses TRBV27 and TRBJ2-7; 8 bases map to TRBD1. Losses at the gene ends were 3 bases for V and 5 bases for J; bases not matched to a gene: 6. Germline V gene lookup returns CDR1 MNHEY and CDR2 SMNVEV (reference sequence). CDR3 size: 14 residues. CDR3 residues: CASSFSTGVDEQYF. Here the CDR3 DNA reads TGTGCCAGCAGTTTCTCGACAGGGGTCGACGAGCAGTACTTC.

The rearrangement links TRBV2 to TRBJ2-2, with a weak D call TRBD2 (6 bases). Germline values: CDR1 SNHLY, CDR2 FYNNEI. Trimming pared 8 bases from V and 1 base from J, leaving 11 bases between. The CDR3 totals 14 residues. The CDR3 DNA reads TGTGCCAGCGGGGACTCCGTGAACACCGGGGAGCTGTTTTTT. Amino acids: CASGDSVNTGELFF.

This chain links TRBV7-2 with TRBJ2-7; 11 bases align to TRBD2. V dropped 4 bases and J dropped 3; count of bases not matched to a gene: 5. Germline V gives CDR1 SGHTA, CDR2 FQGNSA. This CDR3 comprises 15 residues. This CDR3 is CASSYLLAGGYEQYF. CDR3 bases: TGTGCCAGCAGCTACCTCCTAGCGGGGGGCTACGAGCAGTACTTC.

The J gene is TRBJ2-1, the V gene TRBV5-6; D is uncertain. Germline V gene data show CDR1 as SGHDT and CDR2 as YYEEEE. Trimming stripped 4 bases from V and 4 bases from J, with 6 bases between. The CDR3 length is 12 residues. The CDR3 DNA is TGTGCCAGCAGCGCCCGGTACAATGAGCAGTTCTTC. It codes for CASSARYNEQFF.

The rearrangement uses TRBV9 and TRBJ2-2; maybe TRBD1 (5 bases). The germline V gene encodes CDR1 SGDLS and CDR2 YYNGEE. The CDR3 length is 15 residues. V was pared by 5 bases and J by 0 bases, with 11 bases between. The CDR3 is CASRGQLSNTGELFF. The CDR3 DNA is TGTGCCAGCAGAGGACAACTGTCGAACACCGGGGAGCTGTTTTTT.

The chain links TRBV11-3 to TRBJ2-2; 8 nucleotides match TRBD2. This CDR3 contains 16 residues. Germline trimming cut 8 bases from V and 4 bases from J; bases unmatched to any gene: 12. Germline V gene data show CDR1 as SGHNT and CDR2 as YENEEA. CDR3 protein: CASGGSGNLLTGELFF. The CDR3 DNA reads as TGTGCCAGCGGGGGTAGCGGGAATTTGCTCACCGGGGAGCTGTTTTTT.

The chain has TRBV7-3 and TRBJ1-2; TRBD1 agrees at 9 bases. Germline assignment: CDR1 SGHTA and CDR2 FQGTGA. The CDR3 length is 15 residues. V lost 2 bases, J lost 5 bases, and 6 bases stayed unmatched. CDR3 residues: CASSLGKGTGYGYTF. The CDR3 DNA is TGTGCCAGCAGCTTAGGGAAAGGGACAGGGTATGGCTACACCTTC.

The chain carries TRBV5-6 and TRBJ2-7; the D gene is possibly TRBD1 (6 bases). There are 15 residues in the CDR3. With 4 bases removed from V and 0 bases from J, the gap between germline ends came to 14 bases. Germline loops: CDR1 SGHDT, CDR2 YYEEEE. The CDR3 region is CASSPTRTVSYEQYF. The CDR3 nucleotides are TGTGCCAGCAGCCCAACCAGGACAGTCTCCTACGAGCAGTACTTC. The full variable domain, with the rest looked up from reference TRBV5-6 and TRBJ2-7, is DAGVTQSPTHLIKTRGQQVTLRCSPKSGHDTVSWYQQALGQGPQFIFQYYEEEERQRGNFPDRFSGHQFPNYSSELNVNALLLGDSALYLCASSPTRTVSYEQYFGPGTRLTVT.

This clone occurred once. V and J are TRBV18 and TRBJ2-6; no clear D gene. In germline, CDR1 is KGHSH, CDR2 LQKENI. Deletions cut 1 base from V and 2 bases from J, with 12 bases between. This CDR3 spans 17 amino acids. CDR3 nucleotides: TGTGCCAGCTCACCACGGCCGCCAGCGACTGGGGCCAACGTCCTGACTTTC. As protein: CASSPRPPATGANVLTF.

The chain employs TRBV30 and TRBJ2-7; 11 positions agree with TRBD2. The junction had 6 bases not matched to a gene; V was cut back by 8 bases and J by 3 bases. The CDR3 totals 13 residues. From germline, CDR1 is GTSNPN and CDR2 SVGIG (reference sequence). The CDR3 coding sequence is TGTGCCAGCCGACTAGCGGGGTACTACGAGCAGTACTTC. Its translation is CASRLAGYYEQYF.

This sequence joins TRBV4-1 and TRBJ2-1, with D perhaps TRBD2 (5 bases). Germline-derived CDR1 and CDR2 are MGHRA and YSYEKL. The V end was cut by 0 bases, the J end by 0 bases, with 9 bases between. CDR3 length equals 16 residues. This CDR3 reads CASSQEDLSSYNEQFF. CDR3 nucleotide sequence: TGCGCCAGCAGCCAAGAGGACTTGAGCTCCTACAATGAGCAGTTCTTC.

The chain joins TRBV6-1 to TRBJ1-2; unclear D gene. Germline CDR1 and CDR2: MNHNS and SASEGT. Trimming took off 2 bases at V and 6 bases at J, with 10 bases between the two ends. The CDR3 contains 13 residues. The CDR3 DNA reads as TGTGCCAGCAGTGAACATAGCGGGAATGGCTACACCTTC. Translation: CASSEHSGNGYTF.

The chain is built from TRBV25-1 and TRBJ2-7; 11 bases are shared with TRBD2. V trimming: 5 bases; J trimming: 2 bases; junction bases outside the gene matches: 2. CDR1 and CDR2 from the germline V gene are MGHDK and SYGVNS. The CDR3 is 14 amino acids. The CDR3 sequence: CASSLLAGAYEQYF. The CDR3 coding sequence is TGTGCCAGCAGTCTACTAGCGGGAGCCTACGAGCAGTACTTC.

This rearrangement joins TRBV6-1 to TRBJ2-2, with D maybe TRBD2 (6 bases). V lost 7 bases, J lost 3 bases, and 15 bases lay in between. Germline lookup yields CDR1 MNHNS and CDR2 SASEGT. The CDR3 is made up of 15 amino acids. In nucleotides, the CDR3 is TGTGCCAGCACTTCGCCGGGCGGGGACACCGGGGAGCTGTTTTTT. Protein product: CASTSPGGDTGELFF.

The chain employs TRBV9 and TRBJ2-1; 7 bases line up with TRBD1. V lost 3 bases, J lost 12 bases, and 18 bases stayed unmatched. Germline loops: CDR1 SGDLS, CDR2 YYNGEE. CDR3 length: 16 amino acids. The CDR3, as DNA: TGTGCCAGCAGCGCCGTGACAGGGCCGGGGTCAAATCGGCAGTTCTTC. It codes for CASSAVTGPGSNRQFF.

The chain employs TRBV7-2 and TRBJ2-1; 8 positions match TRBD2. The length of the CDR3 is 15 residues. Unmatched junction bases numbered 4, after V lost 4 bases and J lost 2 bases. The germline gives CDR1 SGHTA, CDR2 FQGNSA. The CDR3 sequence is CASSSGLAAYNEQFF. The CDR3 nucleotides are TGTGCCAGCAGCTCCGGACTAGCCGCCTACAATGAGCAGTTCTTC. Filled out from reference TRBV7-2 and TRBJ2-1, the complete variable domain reads GAGVSQSPSNKVTEKGKDVELRCDPISGHTALYWYRQSLGQGLEFLIYFQGNSAPDKSGLPSDRFSAERTGGSVSTLTIQRTQQEDSAVYLCASSSGLAAYNEQFFGPGTRLTVL.

V usage is TRBV4-2 and J usage is TRBJ2-1; unclear D gene. Germline loops: CDR1 LGHNA, CDR2 YNFKEQ. V gave up 1 base and J gave up 0 bases, with 10 bases separating them. This CDR3 comprises 16 residues. The CDR3 nucleotides are TGTGCCAGCAGCCAAGGGCGGATAAGCTCCTACAATGAGCAGTTCTTC. Translated: CASSQGRISSYNEQFF.

The rearrangement links TRBV5-1 to TRBJ2-2, with a possible D match to TRBD1 (6 bases). Trimming left V 4 bases short and J 5 bases short, with 12 bases between. Per germline, CDR1 SGHRS and CDR2 YFSETQ. This CDR3 has 14 residues. In nucleotides, the CDR3 is TGCGCCAGCAGCCTGGAACAGGGAACCGGGGAGCTGTTTTTT. Translating gives CASSLEQGTGELFF.

This chain joins TRBV14 and TRBJ2-1; TRBD1 agrees at 7 bases. The CDR3 is made up of 14 amino acids. J was trimmed by 14 bases and V by 4 bases; bases with no gene match: 14. Germline V lookup: CDR1 SGHDN, CDR2 FVKESK. DNA of the CDR3: TGTGCCAGCAGCCTGCCGGGCAGGGGGAACATGGAGTTCTTC. Translation gives CASSLPGRGNMEFF.